This T cell receptor (beta chain) was captured in a study of post-analysis software for immune sequencing data. Study-level background: Clinical courses comprised relapsing-remitting, secondary progressive and progressive-relapsing multiple sclerosis. Study results and caveats: About five TRBV segments were more frequent in patients than controls; TRBV5-6, TRBV5-1 and TRBV20-1 belonged to this group. Strong co-clustering by F measure linked samples that shared a preparation batch.

Concerning this clonotype: Its cognate antigen is unknown.

Prepared libraries of TCR beta cDNA carried unique molecular identifiers. Some 500,000 cDNA molecules were recovered from an input of roughly 0.95 to 11 million T cells. TCRdb fed the PCR reads into MiXCR, producing one record per CDR3 protein. The profile shows hundreds of thousands of distinct CDR3 sequences, roughly 29% of them singletons. The V gene lost 6 bases and the J gene lost 13 bases, with 21 bases spanning the gap. This CDR3 contains 13 residues. The germline V gene has CDR1 MDHEN and CDR2 SYDVKM. The specimen sequenced was blood. The chain carries TRBV28 and TRBJ1-2; D not resolved. The sequence was obtained from a girl aged 5-17 years with multiple sclerosis. The DNA for the CDR3 is TGTGCCAGCAGCCCGTGGGGTCTCGGTCGCATCACCTTC. Its protein product is CASSPWGLGRITF.